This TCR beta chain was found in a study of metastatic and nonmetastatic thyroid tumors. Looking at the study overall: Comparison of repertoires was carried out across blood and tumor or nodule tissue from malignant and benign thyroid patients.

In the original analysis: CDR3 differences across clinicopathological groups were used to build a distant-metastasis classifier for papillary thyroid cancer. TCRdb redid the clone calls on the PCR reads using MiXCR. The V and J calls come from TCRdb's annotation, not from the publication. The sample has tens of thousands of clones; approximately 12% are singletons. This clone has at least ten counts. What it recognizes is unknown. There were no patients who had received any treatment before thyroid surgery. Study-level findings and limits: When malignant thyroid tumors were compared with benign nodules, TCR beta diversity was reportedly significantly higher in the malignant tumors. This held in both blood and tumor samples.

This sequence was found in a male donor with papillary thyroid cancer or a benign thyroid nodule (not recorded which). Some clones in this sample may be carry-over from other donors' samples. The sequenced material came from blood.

CDR3 in DNA: TGCAGTGCTAGAGATAAGGCTAGCGAAACCTACGAGCAGTACTTC. Protein: CSARDKASETYEQYF. The rearrangement joins TRBV20-1 to TRBJ2-7, with D tentatively TRBD2 (6 bases). V was pared by 0 bases and J by 2 bases, with 14 bases between. This CDR3 is 15 amino acids long. The V gene's germline CDR1 is DFQATT and CDR2 SNEGSKA (reference sequence).